The 13 T cell receptor beta chains reported below all come from one sample, sequenced in a study of graft-versus-host responses after intestinal transplantation. Assay used: immunoSEQ multiplex PCR; TCRdb lists only in-frame clones, some missing. The sample consists of around 21,000 clones, about 40% of them appearing once. Sequenced material: alloreactive CD4+ T cells from a mixed lymphocyte reaction culture, taken before transplantation. Subset described: CFSE-low proliferating T cells sorted from roughly six-day pre-transplant mixed lymphocyte reaction (GvH or HvG direction). All receptors come from a human patient who was an organ donor for intestinal transplantation.

This clone counts as medium-sized. The genes are TRBV5-1 and TRBJ2-5; 8 nucleotides align to TRBD2. The CDR3 is 14 residues long. After removal of 4 bases from V and 3 bases from J, the junction contained 5 bases not matched to a gene. Germline CDR1 and CDR2: SGHRS and YFSETQ. The chain's CDR3 is CASSRVLAEETQYF. The CDR3 DNA is TGCGCCAGCAGCCGCGTACTAGCGGAAGAGACCCAGTACTTC.

Judged by abundance, this clone is medium-sized (0.01 to 0.1%). The V call is TRBV11-2, the J call TRBJ2-7; D gene unclear. This CDR3 has 13 amino acids. Trimming pared 2 bases from V and 3 bases from J, leaving 8 bases between. Germline values: CDR1 SGHAT, CDR2 FQNNGV. The CDR3 nucleotides read TGTGCCAGCAGCTTACTCAGGTTCTACGAGCAGTACTTC. This gives the protein CASSLLRFYEQYF.

The chain couples TRBV6-5 to TRBJ2-7, with D hard to call. This CDR3 contains 12 residues. V was pared by 5 bases and J by 3 bases, with 8 bases between. CDR1 MNHEY and CDR2 SVGAGI come from the germline V gene. Here the CDR3 reads CASSDPLYEQYF. The CDR3 bases are TGTGCCAGCAGTGACCCCCTCTACGAGCAGTACTTC.

This chain connects TRBV4-2 to TRBJ2-7; D remains unclear. Germline CDR1 reads LGHNA; CDR2 reads YNFKEQ. CDR3 length: 10 residues. Trimming shortened V by 4 bases and J by 2 bases, and 0 bases separated the two germline ends. CDR3: CASSPYEQYF. The CDR3 DNA is TGTGCCAGCAGCCCCTACGAGCAGTACTTC.

The rearrangement joins TRBV7-8 to TRBJ1-4, with 10 bases fitting TRBD1. Trimming at V came to 5 bases and at J to 7 bases, leaving 4 bases not matched to a gene. The length of the CDR3 is 14 residues. Germline assignment: CDR1 SGHVS and CDR2 FQNEAQ. DNA for the CDR3: TGTGCCAGCAGCCCCCGGGACAGGGGTGAAAAACTGTTTTTT. Translation: CASSPRDRGEKLFF.

The rearrangement joins TRBV5-1 to TRBJ1-2, with 7 nucleotides matching TRBD1. This CDR3 contains 16 residues. CDR1 is SGHRS and CDR2 is YFSETQ in the germline V gene. V shed 5 bases, J shed 4 bases, and the junction held 14 bases outside the gene matches. The CDR3 region has the DNA TGCGCCAGCAGGATAGGGGGCGCGGACGCCGTCTATGGCTACACCTTC. Its translation is CASRIGGADAVYGYTF. The full variable domain, rest sourced from reference TRBV5-1 and TRBJ1-2, is KAGVTQTPRYLIKTRGQQVTLSCSPISGHRSVSWYQQTPGQGLQFLFEYFSETQRNKGNFPGRFSGRQFSNSRSEMNVSTLELGDSALYLCASRIGGADAVYGYTFGSGTRLTVV.

This clone was observed a handful of times. This chain connects TRBV21-1 to TRBJ1-5. TRBV21-1 is marked as a pseudogene. The CDR3 sequence is 15 residues long. The CDR3 DNA sequence: TGTGCCAGCAGCATCGCCCTTAGGGACAATCAGCCCCAGCATTTT. As protein: CASSIALRDNQPQHF.

This chain connects TRBV7-9 to TRBJ2-7, with D perhaps matching TRBD2 (5 bases). V lost 2 bases and J lost 0, with 8 bases in between. The germline V gene encodes CDR1 SEHNR and CDR2 FQNEAQ (reference sequence). The CDR3 is 14 amino acids. The CDR3, as DNA: TGTGCCAGCAGCTTACACAGCGGCTCCTACGAGCAGTACTTC. Translation: CASSLHSGSYEQYF. Supplemented by reference TRBV7-9 and TRBJ2-7, the full variable domain reads DTGVSQNPRHKITKRGQNVTFRCDPISEHNRLYWYRQTLGQGPEFLTYFQNEAQLEKSRLLSDRFSAERPKGSFSTLEIQRTEQGDSAMYLCASSLHSGSYEQYFGPGTRLTVT.

The rearrangement joins TRBV12-5 to TRBJ2-1; D is unresolved. This CDR3 is 13 amino acids long. CDR1 is LGHNT and CDR2 is FRNRAP in the germline V gene. The V end was cut by 9 bases, the J end by 2 bases, with 11 bases between. The CDR3 nucleotides are TGTGCTAGCCACCTAGGCGCCTACAATGAGCAGTTCTTC. This codes for CASHLGAYNEQFF.

This clone was seen a single time. V usage is TRBV5-1 and J usage is TRBJ2-3, with D possibly TRBD2 on 6 matching bases. Per the germline V gene, CDR1 is SGHRS and CDR2 is YFSETQ. CDR3 size: 14 residues. V was clipped by 1 base and J by 5 bases, with 11 bases between them. CDR3 loop: CASSLLRELDTQYF. Written as DNA, the CDR3 is TGCGCCAGCAGCTTGTTACGGGAGTTAGATACGCAGTATTTT.

This chain joins TRBV19 and TRBJ2-2; perhaps TRBD1 as D (5 bases). Germline-derived CDR1 and CDR2 are LNHDA and SQIVND (reference sequence). The CDR3 covers 16 residues. Trimming took 6 bases from V and 1 from J, leaving 15 bases between them. The CDR3 DNA reads TGTGCCAGTAGGATGACAGTGGGGCGGAACACCGGGGAGCTGTTTTTT. This gives the protein CASRMTVGRNTGELFF.

The chain couples TRBV7-9 to TRBJ2-5; 14 nucleotides match TRBD2. The V and J ends lost 4 bases and 4 bases, in that order; junction bases with no gene match: 5. The V gene's germline CDR1 is SEHNR and CDR2 FQNEAQ (reference sequence). This CDR3 is 16 amino acids long. This chain's CDR3 is CASSSSGLAGGETQYF. Written as DNA, the CDR3 is TGTGCCAGCAGCTCATCTGGACTAGCGGGAGGAGAGACCCAGTACTTC.

This clone was seen only once. The rearrangement joins TRBV29-1 to TRBJ1-1; D remains ambiguous. CDR1 and CDR2 from the germline V gene are SQVTM and ANQGSEA. The V and J ends lost 5 bases and 5 bases respectively, with 15 bases between them. The CDR3 extends over 13 amino acids. The CDR3 bases are TGCAGCGTTCGGTCTATGGCGCAGACTGAAGCTTTCTTT. This translates into CSVRSMAQTEAFF.